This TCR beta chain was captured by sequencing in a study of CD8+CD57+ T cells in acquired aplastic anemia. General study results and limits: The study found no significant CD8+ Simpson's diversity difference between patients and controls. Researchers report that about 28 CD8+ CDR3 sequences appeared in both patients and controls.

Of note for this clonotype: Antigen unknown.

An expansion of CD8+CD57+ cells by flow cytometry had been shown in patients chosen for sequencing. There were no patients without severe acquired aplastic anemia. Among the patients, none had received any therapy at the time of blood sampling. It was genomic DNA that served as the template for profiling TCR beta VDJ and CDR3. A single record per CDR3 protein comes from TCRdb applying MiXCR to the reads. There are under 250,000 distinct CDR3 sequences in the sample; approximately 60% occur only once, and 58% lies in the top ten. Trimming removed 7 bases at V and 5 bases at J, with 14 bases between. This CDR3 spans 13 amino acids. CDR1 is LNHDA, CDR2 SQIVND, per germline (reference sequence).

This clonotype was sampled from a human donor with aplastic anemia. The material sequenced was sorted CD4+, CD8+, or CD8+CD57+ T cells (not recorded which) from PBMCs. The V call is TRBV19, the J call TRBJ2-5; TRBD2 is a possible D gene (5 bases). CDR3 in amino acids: CASTRGPGETQYF. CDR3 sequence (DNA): TGTGCCAGTACCAGAGGTCCGGGGGAGACCCAGTACTTC.